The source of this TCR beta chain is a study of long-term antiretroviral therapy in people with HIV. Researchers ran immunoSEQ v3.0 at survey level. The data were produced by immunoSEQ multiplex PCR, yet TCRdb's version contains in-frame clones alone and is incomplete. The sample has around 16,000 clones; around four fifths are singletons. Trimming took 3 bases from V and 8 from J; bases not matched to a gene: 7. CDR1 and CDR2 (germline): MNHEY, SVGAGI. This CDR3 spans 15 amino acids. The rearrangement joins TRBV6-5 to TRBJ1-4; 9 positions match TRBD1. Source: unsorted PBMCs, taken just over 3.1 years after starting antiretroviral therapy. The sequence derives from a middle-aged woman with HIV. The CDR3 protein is CASSYSGTGHEKLFF. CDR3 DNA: TGTGCCAGCAGTTATTCCGGGACAGGGCACGAAAAACTGTTTTTT.